This T cell receptor (beta chain) was found in a study of CD8+ T cells in alopecia areata. Extracted from the samples, RNA was reverse transcribed into cDNA to serve as the sequencing template. Profiled with immunoSEQ multiplex PCR; TCRdb holds only in-frame clones, not every one. Of some 160,000 clones in the sample, approximately 56% were seen once. Study-wide findings and caveats: Clonality in lesional scalp, especially alopecia totalis/universalis, exceeded that of normal scalp.

CDR3 size: 14 residues. Trimming shortened V by 7 bases and J by 2 bases, and 14 bases separated the two germline ends. From germline, CDR1 is MNHEY and CDR2 SMNVEV (reference sequence). As concerns this clone: Its antigen is currently unknown.

The gene calls are TRBV27 and TRBJ2-5; D remains unclear. The TCR comes from a human donor in good health. The sequencing sample was made of CD8+ T cells sorted from blood. The CDR3: CASMSLSLQETQYF. The CDR3 bases are TGTGCCAGCATGAGTTTATCCCTGCAAGAGACCCAGTACTTC.